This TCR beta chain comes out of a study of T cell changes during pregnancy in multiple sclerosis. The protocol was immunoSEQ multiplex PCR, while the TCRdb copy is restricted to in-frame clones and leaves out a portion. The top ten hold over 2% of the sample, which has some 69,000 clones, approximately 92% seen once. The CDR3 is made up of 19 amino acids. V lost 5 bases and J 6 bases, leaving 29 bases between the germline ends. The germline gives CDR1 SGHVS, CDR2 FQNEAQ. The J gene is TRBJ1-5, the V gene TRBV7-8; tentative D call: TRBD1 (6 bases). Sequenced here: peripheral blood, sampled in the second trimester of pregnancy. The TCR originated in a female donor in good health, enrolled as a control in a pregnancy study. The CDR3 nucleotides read TGTGCCAGCAGCCCTCGTATCAAAAATTCACGGGGGGGCTTTCAGCCCCAGCATTTT. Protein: CASSPRIKNSRGGFQPQHF.